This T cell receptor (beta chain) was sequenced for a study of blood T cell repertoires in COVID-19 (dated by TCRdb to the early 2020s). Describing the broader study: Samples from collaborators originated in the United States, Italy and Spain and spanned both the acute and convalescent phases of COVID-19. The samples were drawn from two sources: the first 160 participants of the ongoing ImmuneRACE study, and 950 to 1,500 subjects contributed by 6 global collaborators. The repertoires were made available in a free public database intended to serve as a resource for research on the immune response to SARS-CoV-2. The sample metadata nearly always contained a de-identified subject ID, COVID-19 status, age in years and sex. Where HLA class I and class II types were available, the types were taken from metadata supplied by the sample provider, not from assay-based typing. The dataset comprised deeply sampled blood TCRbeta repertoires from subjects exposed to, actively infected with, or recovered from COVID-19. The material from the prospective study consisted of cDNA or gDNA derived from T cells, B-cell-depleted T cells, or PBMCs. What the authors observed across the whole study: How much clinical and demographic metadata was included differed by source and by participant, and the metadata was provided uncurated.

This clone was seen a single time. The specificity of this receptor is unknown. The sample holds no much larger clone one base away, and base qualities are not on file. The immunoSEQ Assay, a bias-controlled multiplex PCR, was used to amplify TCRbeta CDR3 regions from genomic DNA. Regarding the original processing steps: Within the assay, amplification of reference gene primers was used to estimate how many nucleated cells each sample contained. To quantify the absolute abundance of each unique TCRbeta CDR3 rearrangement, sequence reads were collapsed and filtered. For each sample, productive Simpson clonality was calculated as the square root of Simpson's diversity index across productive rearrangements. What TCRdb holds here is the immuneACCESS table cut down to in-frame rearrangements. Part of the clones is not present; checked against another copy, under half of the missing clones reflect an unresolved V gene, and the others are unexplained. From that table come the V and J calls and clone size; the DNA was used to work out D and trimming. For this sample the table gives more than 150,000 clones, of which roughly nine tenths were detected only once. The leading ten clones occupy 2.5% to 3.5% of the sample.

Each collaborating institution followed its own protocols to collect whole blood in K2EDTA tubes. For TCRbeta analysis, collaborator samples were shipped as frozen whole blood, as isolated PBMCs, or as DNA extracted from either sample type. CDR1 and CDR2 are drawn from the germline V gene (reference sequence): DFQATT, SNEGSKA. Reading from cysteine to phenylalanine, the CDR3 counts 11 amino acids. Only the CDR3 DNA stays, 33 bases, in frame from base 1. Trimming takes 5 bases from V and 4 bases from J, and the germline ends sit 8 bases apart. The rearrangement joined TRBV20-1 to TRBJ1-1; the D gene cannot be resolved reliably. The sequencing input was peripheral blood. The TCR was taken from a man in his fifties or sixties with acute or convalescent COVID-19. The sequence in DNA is TGCAGTGCTGTCCCGAGCACTGAAGCTTTCTTT. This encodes CSAVPSTEAFF.